This T cell receptor (beta chain) is from a study of blood T cell repertoires in COVID-19. Study information: Both acute and convalescent COVID-19 samples were obtained from the United States, Italy and Spain. Sample material is recorded as cDNA or gDNA derived from T cells, B-cell-depleted T cells, or PBMCs.

Enrolled during active infection, Seattle patients were then followed longitudinally. The CDR3 runs to 13 residues. Germline V gene data show CDR1 as MNHEY and CDR2 as SVGAGI. Trimming took off 6 bases at V and 3 bases at J, with 11 bases between the two ends. Using immunoSEQ multiplex PCR, the repertoire was profiled, and TCRdb retains in-frame clones only, with some absent. Of approximately 200,000 clones listed, 84% are singletons. The sequenced material came from peripheral blood. The receptor comes from a woman older than 75 with COVID-19, enrolled during active disease. The rearrangement links TRBV6-5 to TRBJ2-5; perhaps TRBD1 as D (6 bases). The CDR3 sequence is CASRIYREETQYF. The CDR3 nucleotides are TGTGCCAGCAGGATCTACAGGGAAGAGACCCAGTACTTC.